This T cell receptor beta chain was sequenced in a study of early T cells in non-severe SARS-CoV-2 infection. Each CDR3 protein is one row after TCRdb ran MiXCR on the 5' RACE reads. The sample holds some 59,000 distinct CDR3 sequences, roughly 8.8% seen once. V was cut by 4 bases and J by 2 bases, with 14 bases left in between. The CDR3 contains 15 residues. Germline CDR1 KGHSH, CDR2 LQKENI. Sequences were obtained from whole blood. V and J are TRBV18 and TRBJ1-2; D call uncertain. This receptor was taken from an adult who was a healthcare worker with PCR-confirmed SARS-CoV-2 infection or an uninfected control (not recorded which). The CDR3 nucleotides are TGTGCCAGCTCACTGGAGATGGACGGCAACTATGGCTACACCTTC. This sequence encodes CASSLEMDGNYGYTF.